This T cell receptor (beta chain) was profiled in a study of cytomegalovirus exposure and HLA in healthy donors (dated by TCRdb to 2015 to 2018). In terms of the full investigation: The 500 to 800 repertoires of the first cohort and the approximately 110 validation repertoires were produced on the same platform, according to a later analysis. Along with the approximately 700-subject first cohort, a separate validation cohort of around 110 different subjects was used. The study aimed to test whether cataloging public T cell receptors could reveal signatures of past pathogen exposure. The study combined high-throughput TCR immunosequencing, statistical association of individual TCRs with disease status, and machine learning to predict cytomegalovirus infection status. General conclusions and limits of the study: In vitro tests confirmed that three of the cytomegalovirus-associated TCR beta chains recognize cytomegalovirus antigens. The study listed 164 TCR beta chains as associated with cytomegalovirus. The validation cohort had no HLA typing available for a later analysis, so co-occurrence within that cohort was assessed over all 130 or so repertoires. Subsequent analysis determined that TCRs grouped into clusters in the first cohort also showed a tendency toward co-occurrence across the 120 or so validation repertoires, and approximately 94% of cluster scores exceeded 0. Most TCR sequences were seen in very few donors, while some public TCRs were found in many individuals. Cytomegalovirus status was reported to be diagnosed by the classifier with high specificity and sensitivity in both the original and validation cohorts. According to the authors, the approach could potentially be generalized to other disease states and immunological phenotypes.

Donors formed part of the validation cohort, which comprised 120 subjects and was distinct from the first cohort of some 700 subjects. Library prep was done by the immunoSEQ multiplex PCR assay. The published analysis was carried out like this. To diagnose cytomegalovirus status from the catalog of TCR beta chain sequences, a statistical classification framework was built. TCRdb carries this immuneACCESS record with in-frame sequences only. Its versions omit some clonotypes, under half of them owing to an unresolved V gene in the studies checked, with the rest unexplained. V, J and clone size derive from that table, while D and trimming were established from the DNA sequence. The sample table shows over 85,000 clones, and around 90% are seen once. Approximately 1.9% of the sample is in the top ten clones. Measured from the cysteine to the phenylalanine, the CDR3 is 13 residues long. CDR3 DNA only is kept here, 39 bases in frame from base 1. V and J are trimmed by 8 bases and 9 bases, and the gene matches miss 9 bases of the junction. CDR1 and CDR2 are drawn from the germline V gene (reference sequence): SEHNR, FQNEAQ.

Note on this clone: Its antigen specificity is not known. Within one base of it there is no much larger clone, and no base qualities were kept.

The chain couples TRBV7-9 to TRBJ1-5; 8 bases in the middle match TRBD1. The receptor was isolated from a woman in her late teens or twenties in good health and CMV-seronegative. The specimen sequenced was PBMCs. CDR3 reads: CASGTGGLGPQHF. The bases read TGTGCCAGCGGGACAGGAGGCTTAGGGCCCCAGCATTTT.